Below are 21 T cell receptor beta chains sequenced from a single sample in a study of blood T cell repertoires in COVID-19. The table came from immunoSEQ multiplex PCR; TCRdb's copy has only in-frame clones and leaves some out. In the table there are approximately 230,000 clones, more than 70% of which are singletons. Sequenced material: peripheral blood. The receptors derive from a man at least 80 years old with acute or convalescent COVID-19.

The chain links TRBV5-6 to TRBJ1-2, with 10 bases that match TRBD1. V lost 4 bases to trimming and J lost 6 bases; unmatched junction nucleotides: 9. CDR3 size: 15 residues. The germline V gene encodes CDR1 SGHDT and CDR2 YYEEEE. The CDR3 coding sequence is TGTGCCAGCAGCCTCCGGGACAGGGGAACGGATGGCTACACCTTC. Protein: CASSLRDRGTDGYTF.

The DNA of the CDR3 is TGTGCCAGCTCCCCGGGACAGGGAGGATTCAACTATGGCTACACCTTC. Protein product: CASSPGQGGFNYGYTF. The V and J genes are TRBV18 and TRBJ1-2, with TRBD1 identical over 9 bases. J was trimmed by 2 bases and V by 6 bases; bases with no gene match: 10. CDR1 KGHSH and CDR2 LQKENI come from the germline V gene. This CDR3 contains 16 residues.

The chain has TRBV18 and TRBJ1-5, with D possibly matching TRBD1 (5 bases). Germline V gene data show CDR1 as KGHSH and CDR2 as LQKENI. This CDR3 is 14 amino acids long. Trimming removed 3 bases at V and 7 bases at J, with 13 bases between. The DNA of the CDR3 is TGTGCCAGCTCACCGGACGGGGGAGCGCAGCCCCAGCATTTT. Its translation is CASSPDGGAQPQHF. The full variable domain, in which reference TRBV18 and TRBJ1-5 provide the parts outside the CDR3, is NAGVMQNPRHLVRRRGQEARLRCSPMKGHSHVYWYRQLPEEGLKFMVYLQKENIIDESGMPKERFSAEFPKEGPSILRIQQVVRGDSAAYFCASSPDGGAQPQHFGDGTRLSIL.

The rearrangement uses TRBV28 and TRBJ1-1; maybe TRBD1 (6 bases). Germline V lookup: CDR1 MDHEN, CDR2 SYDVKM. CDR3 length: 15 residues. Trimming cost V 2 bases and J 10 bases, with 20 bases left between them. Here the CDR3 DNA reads TGTGCCAGCAGTTTAGAGGTTATCGTCCAGGGGAGAGCTTTCTTT. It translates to CASSLEVIVQGRAFF.

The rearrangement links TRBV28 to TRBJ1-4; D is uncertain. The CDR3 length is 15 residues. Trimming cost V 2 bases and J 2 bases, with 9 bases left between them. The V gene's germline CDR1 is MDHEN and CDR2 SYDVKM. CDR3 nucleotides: TGTGCCAGCAGTTTACGAGGCAGCACTAATGAAAAACTGTTTTTT. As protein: CASSLRGSTNEKLFF.

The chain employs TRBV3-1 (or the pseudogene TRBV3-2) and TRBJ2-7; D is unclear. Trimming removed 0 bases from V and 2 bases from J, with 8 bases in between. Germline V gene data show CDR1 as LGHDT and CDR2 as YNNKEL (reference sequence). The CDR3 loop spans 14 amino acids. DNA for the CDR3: TGTGCCAGCAGCCAAGAGAGAGGAGCCTACGAGCAGTACTTC. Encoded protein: CASSQERGAYEQYF.

CDR3 in amino acids: CASSWAGTSGYEQYF. The CDR3 nucleotides read TGCGCCAGCAGCTGGGCCGGGACTAGCGGTTACGAGCAGTACTTC. The V and J genes are TRBV5-1 and TRBJ2-7; the match to TRBD2 covers 11 bases. V shed 3 bases and J 4 bases; nucleotides not matched to a gene: 6. Germline V CDR1 and CDR2: SGHRS, YFSETQ. The CDR3 runs to 15 residues.

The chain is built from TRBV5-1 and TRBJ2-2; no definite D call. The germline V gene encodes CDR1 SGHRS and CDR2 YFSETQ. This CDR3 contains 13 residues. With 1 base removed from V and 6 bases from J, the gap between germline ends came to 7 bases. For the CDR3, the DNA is TGCGCCAGCAGCTTGAATCTTGCCGGGGAGCTGTTTTTT. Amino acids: CASSLNLAGELFF.

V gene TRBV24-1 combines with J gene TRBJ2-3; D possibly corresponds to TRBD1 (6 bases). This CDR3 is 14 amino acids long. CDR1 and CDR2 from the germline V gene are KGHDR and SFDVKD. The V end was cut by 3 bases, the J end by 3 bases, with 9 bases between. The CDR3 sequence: CATSDPDRTDTQYF. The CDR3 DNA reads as TGTGCCACCAGTGATCCTGACAGGACAGATACGCAGTATTTT.

The CDR3 reads CASSSRGGNKQETQYF. Written as DNA, the CDR3 is TGCGCCAGCAGCTCTAGGGGCGGGAACAAACAAGAGACCCAGTACTTC. The chain recombines TRBV5-1 with TRBJ2-5; TRBD2 might be the D (6 bases). In germline, CDR1 is SGHRS, CDR2 YFSETQ. CDR3 size: 16 residues. V lost 3 bases and J 2 bases, leaving 17 bases between the germline ends.

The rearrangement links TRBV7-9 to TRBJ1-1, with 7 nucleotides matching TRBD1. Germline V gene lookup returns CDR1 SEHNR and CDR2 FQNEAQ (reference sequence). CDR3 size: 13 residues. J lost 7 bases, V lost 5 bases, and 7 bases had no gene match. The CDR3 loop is CASSDQDRIEAFF. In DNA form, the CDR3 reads TGTGCCAGCAGCGACCAGGACAGGATTGAAGCTTTCTTT.

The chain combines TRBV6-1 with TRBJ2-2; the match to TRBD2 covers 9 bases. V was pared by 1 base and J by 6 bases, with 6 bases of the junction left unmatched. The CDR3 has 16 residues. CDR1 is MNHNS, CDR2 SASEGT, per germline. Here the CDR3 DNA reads TGTGCCAGCAGTGAAGTTCAGGCGGGGGGGCCCGGGGAGCTGTTTTTT. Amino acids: CASSEVQAGGPGELFF.

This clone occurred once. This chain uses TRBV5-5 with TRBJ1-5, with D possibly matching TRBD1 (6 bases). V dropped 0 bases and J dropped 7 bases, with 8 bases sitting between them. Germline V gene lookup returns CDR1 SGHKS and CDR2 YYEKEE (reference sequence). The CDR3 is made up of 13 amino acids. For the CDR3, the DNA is TGTGCCAGCAGCTTGGGCAGGGGCCAGCCCCAGCATTTT. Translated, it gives CASSLGRGQPQHF.

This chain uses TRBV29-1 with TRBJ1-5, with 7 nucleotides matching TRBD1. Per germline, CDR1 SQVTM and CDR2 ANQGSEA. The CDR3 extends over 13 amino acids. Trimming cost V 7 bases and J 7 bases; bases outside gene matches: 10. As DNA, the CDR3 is TGCAGCGCCCTTACAGGGGCGGGACAGCCCCAGCATTTT. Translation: CSALTGAGQPQHF.

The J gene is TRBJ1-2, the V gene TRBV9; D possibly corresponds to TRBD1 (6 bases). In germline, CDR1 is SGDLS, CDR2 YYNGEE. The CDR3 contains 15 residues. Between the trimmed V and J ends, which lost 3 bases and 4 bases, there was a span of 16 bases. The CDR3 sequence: CASSAVGGQGYGYTF. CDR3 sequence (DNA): TGTGCCAGCAGCGCCGTTGGGGGCCAAGGCTATGGCTACACCTTC.

The DNA of the CDR3 is TGTGCCAGCAGTTCCCCAGGTATGAACACTGAAGCTTTCTTT. Encoded protein: CASSSPGMNTEAFF. This chain joins TRBV27 and TRBJ1-1, with D uncertain. V lost 4 bases to trimming and J lost 0 bases, with 9 bases between them. CDR1 and CDR2 from the germline V gene are MNHEY and SMNVEV (reference sequence). The CDR3 consists of 14 residues.

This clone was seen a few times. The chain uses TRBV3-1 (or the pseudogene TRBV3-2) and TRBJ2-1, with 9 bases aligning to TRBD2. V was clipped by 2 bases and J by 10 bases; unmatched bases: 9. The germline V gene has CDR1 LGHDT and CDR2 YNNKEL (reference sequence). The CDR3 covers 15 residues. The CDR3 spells CASSQLAGGLEEQFF. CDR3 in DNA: TGTGCCAGCAGCCAACTGGCGGGGGGGCTCGAGGAGCAGTTCTTC.

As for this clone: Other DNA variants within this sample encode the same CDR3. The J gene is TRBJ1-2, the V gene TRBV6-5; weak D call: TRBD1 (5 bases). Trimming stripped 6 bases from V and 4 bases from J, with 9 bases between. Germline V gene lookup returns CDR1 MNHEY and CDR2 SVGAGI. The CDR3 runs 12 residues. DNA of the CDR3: TGTGCCAGCAGGGGGCAGGTCTATGGCTACACCTTC. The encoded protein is CASRGQVYGYTF.

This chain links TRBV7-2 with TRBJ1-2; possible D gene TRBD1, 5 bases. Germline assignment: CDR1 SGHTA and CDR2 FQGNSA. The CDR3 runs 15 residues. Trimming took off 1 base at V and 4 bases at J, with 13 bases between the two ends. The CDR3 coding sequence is TGTGCCAGCAGCTTAGGGCAGGGACTGTCCTATGGCTACACCTTC. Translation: CASSLGQGLSYGYTF.

The CDR3 bases are TGTGCCAGCAGCACCCGGGACAGGAGTTCTTATGGCTACACCTTC. Translated: CASSTRDRSSYGYTF. This chain connects TRBV7-9 to TRBJ1-2; 8 bases agree with TRBD1. J lost 5 bases, V lost 5 bases, and 10 bases had no gene match. This CDR3 comprises 15 residues. Germline values: CDR1 SEHNR, CDR2 FQNEAQ (reference sequence).

CDR3 DNA sequence: TGTGCCAGCAGCTCAGGGGGCAGCGAGCAGTACTTC. This codes for CASSSGGSEQYF. This chain links TRBV11-3 with TRBJ2-7; 8 positions agree with TRBD1. CDR1 SGHNT and CDR2 YENEEA come from the germline V gene. V lost 4 bases and J lost 6; bases outside the gene matches: 2. The length of the CDR3 is 12 residues.